This entry features one T cell receptor (beta chain) sequence. This sample was taken from a study of blood T cell repertoires in COVID-19. Libraries were prepared by immunoSEQ multiplex PCR; TCRdb keeps only in-frame clonotypes and omits some of them. The sample carries 37,000 or so clones, more than 70% recorded once. Sample: peripheral blood. The receptor comes from a man between 60 and 75 years old with active COVID-19.

The CDR3 nucleotides are TGTGCCAGCAGCTTATCGTTCACAGATACGCAGTATTTT. Translation gives CASSLSFTDTQYF. This chain links TRBV7-3 with TRBJ2-3; D unresolved. V was pared by 2 bases and J by 2 bases, with 5 bases between. CDR1 and CDR2 (germline): SGHTA, FQGTGA. The CDR3 runs to 13 residues.